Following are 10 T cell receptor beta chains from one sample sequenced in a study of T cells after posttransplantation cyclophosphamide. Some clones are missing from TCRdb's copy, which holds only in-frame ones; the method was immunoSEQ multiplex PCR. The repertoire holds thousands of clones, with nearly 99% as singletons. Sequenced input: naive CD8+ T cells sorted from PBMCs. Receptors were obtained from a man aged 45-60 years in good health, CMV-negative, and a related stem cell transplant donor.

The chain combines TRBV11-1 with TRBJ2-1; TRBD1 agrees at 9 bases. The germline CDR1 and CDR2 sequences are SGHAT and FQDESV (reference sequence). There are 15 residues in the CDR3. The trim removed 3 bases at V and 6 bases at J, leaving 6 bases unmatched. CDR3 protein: CASSFWDRAGNEQFF. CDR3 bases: TGTGCCAGCAGCTTTTGGGACAGGGCTGGCAATGAGCAGTTCTTC.

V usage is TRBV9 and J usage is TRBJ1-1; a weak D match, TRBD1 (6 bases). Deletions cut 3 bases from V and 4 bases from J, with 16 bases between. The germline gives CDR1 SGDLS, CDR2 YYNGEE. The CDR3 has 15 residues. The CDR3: CASSATGSWSTEAFF. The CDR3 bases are TGTGCCAGCAGCGCCACAGGGTCCTGGAGCACTGAAGCTTTCTTT.

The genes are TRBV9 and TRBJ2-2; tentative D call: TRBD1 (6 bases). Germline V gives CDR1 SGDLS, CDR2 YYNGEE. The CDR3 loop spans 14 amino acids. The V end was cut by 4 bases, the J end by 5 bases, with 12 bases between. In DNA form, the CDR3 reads TGTGCCAGCAGCTCAACCAGGGGAACCGGGGAGCTGTTTTTT. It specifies CASSSTRGTGELFF.

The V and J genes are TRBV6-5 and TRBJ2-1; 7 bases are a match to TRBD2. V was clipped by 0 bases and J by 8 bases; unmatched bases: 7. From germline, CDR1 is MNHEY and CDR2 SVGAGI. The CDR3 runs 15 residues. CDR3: CASSYSRTSYYEQFF. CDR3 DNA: TGTGCCAGCAGTTACTCGCGGACTAGTTACTATGAGCAGTTCTTC.

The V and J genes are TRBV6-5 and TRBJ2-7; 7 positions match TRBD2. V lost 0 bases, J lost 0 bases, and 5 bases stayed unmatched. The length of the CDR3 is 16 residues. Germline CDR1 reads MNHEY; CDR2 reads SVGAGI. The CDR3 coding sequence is TGTGCCAGCAGTTACTCCCGGGGGGTAACCTCCTACGAGCAGTACTTC. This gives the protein CASSYSRGVTSYEQYF.

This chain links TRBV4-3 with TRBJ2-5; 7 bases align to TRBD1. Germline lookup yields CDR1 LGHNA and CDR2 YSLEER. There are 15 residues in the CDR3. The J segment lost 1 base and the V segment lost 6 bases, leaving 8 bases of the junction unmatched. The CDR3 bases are TGCGCCAGCAGTCCCCTCGGGACAGCCCAAGAGACCCAGTACTTC. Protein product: CASSPLGTAQETQYF.

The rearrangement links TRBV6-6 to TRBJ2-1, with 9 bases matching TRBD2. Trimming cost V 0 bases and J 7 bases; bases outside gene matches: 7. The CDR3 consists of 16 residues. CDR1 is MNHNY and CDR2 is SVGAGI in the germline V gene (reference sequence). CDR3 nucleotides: TGTGCCAGCAGTTACTCGAGTAGCGGGGGAGAAAATGAGCAGTTCTTC. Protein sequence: CASSYSSSGGENEQFF.

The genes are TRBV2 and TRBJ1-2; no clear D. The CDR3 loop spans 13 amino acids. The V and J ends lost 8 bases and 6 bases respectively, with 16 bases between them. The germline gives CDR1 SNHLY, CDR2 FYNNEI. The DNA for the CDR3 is TGTGCCAGCTCCTTCGGGGAGGGTAATGGCTACACCTTC. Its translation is CASSFGEGNGYTF.

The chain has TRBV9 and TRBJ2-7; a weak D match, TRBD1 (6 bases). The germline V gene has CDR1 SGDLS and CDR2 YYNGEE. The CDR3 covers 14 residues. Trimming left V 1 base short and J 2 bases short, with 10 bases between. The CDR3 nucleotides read TGTGCCAGCAGCGTATTGGACAGTACCTACGAGCAGTACTTC. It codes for CASSVLDSTYEQYF. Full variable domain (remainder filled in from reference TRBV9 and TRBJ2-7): DSGVTQTPKHLITATGQRVTLRCSPRSGDLSVYWYQQSLDQGLQFLIQYYNGEERAKGNILERFSAQQFPDLHSELNLSSLELGDSALYFCASSVLDSTYEQYFGPGTRLTVT.

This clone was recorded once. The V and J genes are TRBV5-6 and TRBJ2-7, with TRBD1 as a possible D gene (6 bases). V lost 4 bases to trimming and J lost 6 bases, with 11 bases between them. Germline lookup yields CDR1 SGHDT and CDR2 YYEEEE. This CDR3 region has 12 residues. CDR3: CASSEGDREQYF. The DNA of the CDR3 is TGTGCCAGCAGCGAGGGGGACCGCGAGCAGTACTTC.